Below, one T cell receptor beta chain is given with its context. TCRdb's copy holds only in-frame clones and misses some; the assay was immunoSEQ multiplex PCR. The sample contains around 100,000 clones, roughly 91% of which appear only once. The data stem from a study of identifying expanded T cells in peripheral blood. The CDR3 has 15 amino acids. The germline CDR1 and CDR2 sequences are SGDLS and YYNGEE. Trimming cost V 3 bases and J 10 bases, with 17 bases left between them. Specimen: blood. The chain is built from TRBV9 and TRBJ1-6; the D gene is possibly TRBD1 (6 bases). The receptor was isolated from a person aged 18 to 75 in good health. CDR3 DNA sequence: TGTGCCAGCAGCGAAAGTCAGGGGAGGAGATCACCCCTCCACTTT. Protein: CASSESQGRRSPLHF.